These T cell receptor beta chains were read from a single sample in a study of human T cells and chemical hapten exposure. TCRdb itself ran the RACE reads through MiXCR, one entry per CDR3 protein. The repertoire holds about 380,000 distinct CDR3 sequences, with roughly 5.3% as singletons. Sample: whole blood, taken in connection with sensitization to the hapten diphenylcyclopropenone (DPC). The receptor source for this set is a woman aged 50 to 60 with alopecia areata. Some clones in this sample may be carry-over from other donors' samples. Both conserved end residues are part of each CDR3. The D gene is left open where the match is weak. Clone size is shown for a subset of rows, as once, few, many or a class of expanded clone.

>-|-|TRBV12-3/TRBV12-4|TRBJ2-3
TGTGCCAGCAGTCTCGACCCAATTAGGGGCGATACGCAGTATTTT
CASSLDPIRGDTQYF
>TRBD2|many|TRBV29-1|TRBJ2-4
TGCAGCGTTGTCCCGGGAGGGGAAAACATTCAGTACTTC
CSVVPGGENIQYF
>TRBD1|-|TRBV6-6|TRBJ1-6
TGTGCCAGCGGGACAGGGCTGGCACCCCTCCACTTT
CASGTGLAPLHF
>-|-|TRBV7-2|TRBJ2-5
TGTGCCAGCAGCACCCGTCTTGAGCGTGGGGAGACCCAGTACTTC
CASSTRLERGETQYF
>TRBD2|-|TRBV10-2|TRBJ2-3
TGCGCCAGCAGTGCGGCTAGCGGGGGAGGAGATACGCAGTATTTT
CASSAASGGGDTQYF
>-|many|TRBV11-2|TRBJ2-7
TGTGCCAGCAGCTTAAAGGTCACCTCCTACGAGCAGTACTTC
CASSLKVTSYEQYF
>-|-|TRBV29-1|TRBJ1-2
TGCAGCGTTGAAGGGGCGGTCTATGGCTACACCTTC
CSVEGAVYGYTF
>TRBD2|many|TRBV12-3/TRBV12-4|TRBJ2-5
TGTGCCAGCAGGTCTCTAGCGGGCCAAGAGACCCAGTACTTC
CASRSLAGQETQYF
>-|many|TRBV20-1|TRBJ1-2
TGCAGTGCTGGGGACAACTATGGCTACACCTTC
CSAGDNYGYTF
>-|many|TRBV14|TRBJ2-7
TGTGCCAGCAGCCCCCCGGGACGACGGAGGGAGCAGTACTTC
CASSPPGRRREQYF
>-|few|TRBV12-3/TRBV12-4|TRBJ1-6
TGTGCCAGCAGTCAGGGATTTAATTCACCCCTCCACTTT
CASSQGFNSPLHF
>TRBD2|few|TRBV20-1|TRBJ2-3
TGCAGTGCTAGAAGCCCTAGCGGGAGCACAGATACGCAGTATTTT
CSARSPSGSTDTQYF
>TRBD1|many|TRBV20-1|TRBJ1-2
TGCAGTGCTTCGGGACAGGTCTTACACTATGGCTACACCTTC
CSASGQVLHYGYTF
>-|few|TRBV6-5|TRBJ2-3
TGTGCCAGTCACCCCCGGGGATACACAGATACGCAGTATTTT
CASHPRGYTDTQYF
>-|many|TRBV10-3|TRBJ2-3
TGTGCCATCAGTGAGAGTGGGAGGCTGGGCACAGATACGCAGTATTTT
CAISESGRLGTDTQYF
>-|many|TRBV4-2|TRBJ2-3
TGTGCCAGCAGCCATTTGATGGATACGCAGTATTTT
CASSHLMDTQYF
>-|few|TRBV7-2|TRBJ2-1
TGTGCCAGCAGCTTAACATCAGTGGCGAACGAGCAGTTCTTC
CASSLTSVANEQFF
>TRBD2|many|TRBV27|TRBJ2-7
TGTGCCAGCAGTCCCCAACCTAGCGGGGGATACGAGCAGTACTTC
CASSPQPSGGYEQYF
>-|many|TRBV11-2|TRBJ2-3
TGTGCCAGCAGCTTAGATTCGAGGGGCAGGGCGGATACGCAGTATTTT
CASSLDSRGRADTQYF
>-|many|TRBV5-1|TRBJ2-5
TGTGCCAGCGGCAGGGAGACCCAGTACTTC
CASGRETQYF
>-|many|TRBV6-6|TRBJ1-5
TGTGCCAGCAGTGTGGGGGGGGCCCAGCCCCAGCATTTT
CASSVGGAQPQHF
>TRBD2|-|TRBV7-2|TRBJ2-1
TGTGCCAGCAGCTTAGGAGAGGGACTAGCGGGGAATGAGCAGTTCTTC
CASSLGEGLAGNEQFF
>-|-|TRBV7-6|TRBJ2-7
TGTGCCAGCAGCGTGGGAACCGCCTCAGGCGAGCAGTACTTC
CASSVGTASGEQYF
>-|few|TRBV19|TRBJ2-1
TGTGCCAGTAGTTCAGGAGGGACTCACCTACGCAATGAGCAGTTCTTC
CASSSGGTHLRNEQFF
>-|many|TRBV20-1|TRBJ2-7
TGCAGTGCGGCCCGTACAGGGTCCTACGAGCAGTACTTC
CSAARTGSYEQYF
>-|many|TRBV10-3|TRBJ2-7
TGTGCCATCACGACGCCCTCCTACGAGCAGTACTTC
CAITTPSYEQYF
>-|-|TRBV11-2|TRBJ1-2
TGTGCCAGCAGCTTGGGAGGCAGCGAATATGGCTACACCTTC
CASSLGGSEYGYTF
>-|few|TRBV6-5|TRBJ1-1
TGTGCCAGCAGTTACGGGCAGGCCCACACTGAAGCTTTCTTT
CASSYGQAHTEAFF
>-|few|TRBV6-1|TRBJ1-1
TGTGCCAGCCGGACAGTTGAAGCTTTCTTT
CASRTVEAFF
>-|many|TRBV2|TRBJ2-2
TGTGCCAGCAAGAAAGGGCTTCCCGGGGAGCTGTTTTTT
CASKKGLPGELFF
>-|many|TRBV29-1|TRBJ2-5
TGCAGCGTTGCGCAGGCTAACCAAGAGACCCAGTACTTC
CSVAQANQETQYF
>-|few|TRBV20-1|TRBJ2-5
TGCAGTGCCGGACTACTCCAAGAGACCCAGTACTTC
CSAGLLQETQYF
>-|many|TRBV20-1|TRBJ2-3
TGCAGTGCTGTAGACGCGGTTGTAAGCACAGATACGCAGTATTTT
CSAVDAVVSTDTQYF
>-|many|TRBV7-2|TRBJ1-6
TGTGCCAGCACCACGGGCTTTGTACTCCACTTT
CASTTGFVLHF
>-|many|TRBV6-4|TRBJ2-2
TGTGCCAGCAAGAGGGAAGGGGGGACGAACACCGGGGAGCTGTTTTTT
CASKREGGTNTGELFF
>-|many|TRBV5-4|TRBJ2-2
TGTGCCAGCAGCTTGGTTATCCCACCCGGGGAGCTGTTTTTT
CASSLVIPPGELFF
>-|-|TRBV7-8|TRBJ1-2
TGTGCCAGCAGCTTAGATATCCTTGGTAGGGGGAGCGGCTACACCTTC
CASSLDILGRGSGYTF
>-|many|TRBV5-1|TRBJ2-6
TGCGCCAGCAGCTTGGGAAGCCCAGCTGGGGCCAACGTCCTGACTTTC
CASSLGSPAGANVLTF
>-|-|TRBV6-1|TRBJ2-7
TGTGCCAGCAGTAAAAGCTCCTACGAGCAGTACTTC
CASSKSSYEQYF
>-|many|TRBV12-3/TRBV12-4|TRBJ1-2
TGTGCCAGCAGTTTAGGGACAGTCTATGGCTACACCTTC
CASSLGTVYGYTF
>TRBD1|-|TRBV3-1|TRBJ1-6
TGTGCCAGCAGCCCCGGACAGGGTTTTTCCTATAATTCACCCCTCCACTTT
CASSPGQGFSYNSPLHF
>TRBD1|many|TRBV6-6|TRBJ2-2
TGTGCCAGCAGTTACAACGCCGGGACAGGGGGGACCGGGGAGCTGTTTTTT
CASSYNAGTGGTGELFF
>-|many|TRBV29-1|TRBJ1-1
TGCAGCGTTGAACGTGGGCAGGGTGCTGAAGCTTTCTTT
CSVERGQGAEAFF
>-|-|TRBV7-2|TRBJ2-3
TGTGCCAGCGATAGGGAAGACACAGATACGCAGTATTTT
CASDREDTDTQYF
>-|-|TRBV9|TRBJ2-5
TGTGCCAGCAGCGCGACGGTTCAAGAGACCCAGTACTTC
CASSATVQETQYF
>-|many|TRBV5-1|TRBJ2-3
TGCGCCAGCAGCTTGTCTTCGGGGCCACGCACAGATACGCAGTATTTT
CASSLSSGPRTDTQYF
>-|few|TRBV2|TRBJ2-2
TGTGCCAGCGGGGCGGGCCCTACGAACACCGGGGAGCTGTTTTTT
CASGAGPTNTGELFF
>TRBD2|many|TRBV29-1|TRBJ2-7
TGCAGCCCGACGGGGGGTCTAGGTTACGAGCAGTACTTC
CSPTGGLGYEQYF
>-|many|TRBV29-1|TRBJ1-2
TGCAGCGTTGAAGACCGACTTATCGCTCGGGACACCCTTAACTATGGCTACACCTTC
CSVEDRLIARDTLNYGYTF